The 14 T cell receptor beta chains below were found in one sample sequenced in a study of identical twins. TCRdb called the 5' RACE reads again in MiXCR, with one record for every CDR3 protein. The sample yields approximately 1.8 million distinct CDR3 sequences, about 32% seen once. Sequenced sample: cord blood. These receptors came from a newborn girl in good health.

The V and J genes are TRBV12-3 or TRBV12-4 and TRBJ1-5, with D perhaps TRBD1 (6 bases). The CDR3 consists of 15 residues. Trimming left V 1 base short and J 6 bases short, with 13 bases between. The CDR3 nucleotides read TGTGCCAGCAGTTTAGACAGGGAGGGGAGTCAGCCCCAGCATTTT. Residues: CASSLDREGSQPQHF.

The chain is built from TRBV5-1 and TRBJ2-7; D is perhaps TRBD1 (6 bases). The CDR3 has 15 amino acids. Germline-derived CDR1 and CDR2 are SGHRS and YFSETQ. The V gene lost 0 bases and the J gene lost 3 bases, with 13 bases spanning the gap. The CDR3 region is CASSLEGQIDYEQYF. The DNA of the CDR3 is TGCGCCAGCAGCTTGGAAGGACAGATCGACTACGAGCAGTACTTC.

The V call is TRBV12-3 or TRBV12-4, the J call TRBJ2-1, with D tentatively TRBD2 (5 bases). CDR3 length: 13 amino acids. V was trimmed by 10 bases and J by 3 bases, leaving 13 bases between them. The CDR3 protein is CANPTEVYNEQFF. CDR3 in DNA: TGTGCCAACCCGACGGAGGTCTACAATGAGCAGTTCTTC.

V and J are TRBV25-1 and TRBJ2-7, with D uncertain. Germline CDR1 is MGHDK and CDR2 is SYGVNS. The length of the CDR3 is 15 residues. The V end lost 3 bases, the J end lost 5 bases, and 17 bases lay between the germline ends. The CDR3 DNA reads as TGTGCCAGCAGTGATCAGTATGGGGAAGGTAACGAGCAGTACTTC. Its translation is CASSDQYGEGNEQYF.

This clonotype was counted only a few times. The genes are TRBV27 and TRBJ2-3, with a possible D match to TRBD2 (5 bases). Per germline, CDR1 MNHEY and CDR2 SMNVEV (reference sequence). Trimming took off 2 bases at V and 9 bases at J, with 12 bases between the two ends. The CDR3 consists of 13 residues. In DNA, the CDR3 is TGTGCCAGCAGTTTACGGGGAAGTGGCACGCAGTATTTT. Translated, it gives CASSLRGSGTQYF.

This clonotype was observed a handful of times. The chain has TRBV6-5 and TRBJ1-2, with TRBD1 matching over 7 bases. This CDR3 is built from 15 residues. Germline-derived CDR1 and CDR2 are MNHEY and SVGAGI. The trim removed 6 bases at V and 1 base at J, leaving 8 bases unmatched. The CDR3 sequence is CASRLGGGGNYGYTF. CDR3 sequence (DNA): TGTGCCAGCAGGCTAGGAGGGGGCGGTAACTATGGCTACACCTTC.

This clonotype was detected only a few times. This chain links TRBV6-5 with TRBJ2-3, with D hard to call. Germline-derived CDR1 and CDR2 are MNHEY and SVGAGI. The CDR3 totals 13 residues. V was clipped by 4 bases and J by 2 bases, with 7 bases between them. The CDR3 coding sequence is TGTGCCAGCAGTTCTCTATACACAGATACGCAGTATTTT. Its translation: CASSSLYTDTQYF.

The chain carries TRBV6-6 and TRBJ2-3; a possible D gene is TRBD2 (7 bases). The CDR3 consists of 13 residues. Germline assignment: CDR1 MNHNY and CDR2 SVGAGI (reference sequence). The germline V and J ends were trimmed by 6 bases and 6 bases, with 13 bases remaining between them. The CDR3 sequence: CASRRGGGDTQYF. In DNA form, the CDR3 reads TGTGCCAGCAGAAGAGGGGGGGGGGATACGCAGTATTTT.

This clonotype was recorded a few times. The J gene is TRBJ2-3, the V gene TRBV4-1, with D hard to call. The CDR3 is made up of 16 amino acids. Trimming removed 1 base at V and 0 bases at J, with 11 bases between. CDR1 and CDR2 from the germline V gene are MGHRA and YSYEKL. CDR3 sequence reads: CASSQVNTPSTDTQYF. CDR3 bases: TGCGCCAGCAGCCAAGTCAATACCCCAAGCACAGATACGCAGTATTTT.

The CDR3 region has the DNA TGCGCCAGCATCGCTGCGGGTACAGATACGCAGTATTTT. The encoded protein is CASIAAGTDTQYF. This chain connects TRBV5-1 to TRBJ2-3; D possibly corresponds to TRBD2 (5 bases). The CDR3 length is 13 residues. The germline CDR1 and CDR2 sequences are SGHRS and YFSETQ. Trimming removed 6 bases from V and 3 bases from J, with 11 bases in between. Using reference TRBV5-1 and TRBJ2-3 for the parts outside the CDR3, the full variable domain is KAGVTQTPRYLIKTRGQQVTLSCSPISGHRSVSWYQQTPGQGLQFLFEYFSETQRNKGNFPGRFSGRQFSNSRSEMNVSTLELGDSALYLCASIAAGTDTQYFGPGTRLTVL.

This clonotype came up a few times. The V and J genes are TRBV7-9 and TRBJ2-7; no clear D gene. The CDR3 consists of 13 residues. Germline CDR1 and CDR2: SEHNR and FQNEAQ (reference sequence). V gave up 5 bases and J gave up 1 base, with 9 bases separating them. CDR3 sequence reads: CASSNGWSYEQYF. The CDR3 DNA sequence: TGTGCCAGCAGCAACGGCTGGTCCTACGAGCAGTACTTC.

J is TRBJ2-7 and V is TRBV20-1; perhaps TRBD1 as D (6 bases). Germline CDR1 reads DFQATT; CDR2 reads SNEGSKA (reference sequence). The CDR3 covers 14 residues. Deletions cut 1 base from V and 2 bases from J, with 12 bases between. The CDR3 coding sequence is TGCAGTGCTAGAGCCGGGTGGGGGCCCTACGAGCAGTACTTC. Its protein product is CSARAGWGPYEQYF.

This clonotype was seen only a few times. This chain uses TRBV9 with TRBJ2-4; TRBD1 might be the D (5 bases). V lost 2 bases and J lost 0, with 12 bases in between. Germline assignment: CDR1 SGDLS and CDR2 YYNGEE. CDR3 length: 16 amino acids. The CDR3 nucleotides read TGTGCCAGCAGCGTTGGGGCTCCTCTAGCCAAAAACATTCAGTACTTC. Its translation: CASSVGAPLAKNIQYF.

V is TRBV4-1 and J is TRBJ2-6; the D gene could be TRBD1 or TRBD2 (5 bases each). This CDR3 comprises 15 residues. CDR1 is MGHRA and CDR2 is YSYEKL in the germline V gene. The V and J ends lost 0 bases and 2 bases respectively, with 5 bases between them. The CDR3 region has the DNA TGCGCCAGCAGCCAAGAGGGGGCTGGGGCCAACGTCCTGACTTTC. Amino acid sequence: CASSQEGAGANVLTF.